What follows describes a single T cell receptor (beta chain). Some clones are missing from TCRdb's copy, which holds only in-frame ones; the method was immunoSEQ multiplex PCR. The table lists about 80,000 clones, roughly 84% of them singletons, with about 18% in the top ten. These data are taken from a study of identifying expanded T cells in peripheral blood. CDR3 length equals 11 residues. Germline V CDR1 and CDR2: SGHAT, FQNNGV. V was trimmed by 5 bases and J by 8 bases, leaving 6 bases between them. The source material was blood. This clonotype was obtained from a person aged 18 to 75 in good health. The chain couples TRBV11-2 to TRBJ1-4, with D maybe TRBD1 (5 bases). The CDR3 DNA reads TGTGCCAGCAGCCGGGGGGAAAAACTGTTTTTT. Translated: CASSRGEKLFF.